The clone carrying this T cell receptor (beta chain) has more than one count but fewer than ten. Template material for TCR beta VDJ and CDR3 profiling consisted of genomic DNA. TCRdb re-called the reads with MiXCR, one entry per CDR3 protein. The sample lists about 160,000 distinct CDR3 sequences; roughly 48% were seen once. This sample is drawn from a study of CD8+CD57+ T cells in acquired aplastic anemia. Germline V gives CDR1 ENHRY, CDR2 SYGVKD. Trimming took 7 bases from V and 7 from J, leaving 4 bases between them. This CDR3 contains 9 residues. The clonotype was recovered from a human donor in good health. The V gene is TRBV10-3, the J gene TRBJ2-5, with D unclear. The sequenced material came from sorted CD4+, CD8+, or CD8+CD57+ T cells (not recorded which) from PBMCs. Written as DNA, the CDR3 is TGTGCCATCACCGGGACCCAGTACTTC. Protein product: CAITGTQYF.